This record looks at one TCR beta chain sequence and its context. Antigen: not known. The sample originates from a study of neoadjuvant anti-PD-1 for oral cavity cancer. In the study overall: Nivolumab at 3 mg/kg was mostly given biweekly, three to four doses, pre-surgery. Non-progressing patients received a fourth nivolumab dose near day 43, then surgery on days 50-56.

As to time point: after neoadjuvant nivolumab, at surgical resection. Method: immunoSEQ multiplex PCR; TCRdb's copy keeps in-frame clones and lacks some. Of roughly 46,000 clones listed, 60% to 80% are singletons. CDR1 and CDR2 from the germline V gene are MGHRA and YSYEKL. V lost 2 bases to trimming and J lost 7 bases, with 12 bases between them. This CDR3 has 14 residues. Study-wide results and limits: Each response group had just three patients in TCR analyses. Higher pretreatment blood Treg/Th17 ratios correlated with higher pretreatment blood and lower post-treatment tumor TCRbeta clonality.

J is TRBJ2-1 and V is TRBV4-1; the D is unclear. Material: PBMCs, obtained after nivolumab (anti-PD-1) treatment. The origin of this receptor is a person between 35 and 79 years old with oral cavity squamous cell carcinoma. The CDR3 reads CASSQHPYGNEQFF. Written as DNA, the CDR3 is TGCGCCAGCAGCCAACACCCCTATGGGAATGAGCAGTTCTTC.